This TCR beta chain emerged from a study of blood T cells in healthy people across ages. A J-beta primer mix and a sample-barcoded 5' primer were used in a second PCR of about 7 to 12 cycles. TCRdb re-analysed the 5' RACE reads in MiXCR, keeping a single row per CDR3 protein. This table holds 890,000 or so distinct CDR3 sequences, about 59% found once. CDR1 and CDR2 (germline): DFQATT, SNEGSKA (reference sequence). The CDR3 spans 16 residues. V lost 5 bases to trimming and J lost 0 bases; unmatched junction nucleotides: 12. This clonotype originated in a man aged 30 to 45 in good health. Input material: blood. The chain uses TRBV20-1 and TRBJ1-1, with 7 bases matching TRBD1. Here the CDR3 reads CSARRDRASLNTEAFF. In nucleotides, the CDR3 is TGCAGTGCTCGCCGGGACAGAGCATCTCTGAACACTGAAGCTTTCTTT.